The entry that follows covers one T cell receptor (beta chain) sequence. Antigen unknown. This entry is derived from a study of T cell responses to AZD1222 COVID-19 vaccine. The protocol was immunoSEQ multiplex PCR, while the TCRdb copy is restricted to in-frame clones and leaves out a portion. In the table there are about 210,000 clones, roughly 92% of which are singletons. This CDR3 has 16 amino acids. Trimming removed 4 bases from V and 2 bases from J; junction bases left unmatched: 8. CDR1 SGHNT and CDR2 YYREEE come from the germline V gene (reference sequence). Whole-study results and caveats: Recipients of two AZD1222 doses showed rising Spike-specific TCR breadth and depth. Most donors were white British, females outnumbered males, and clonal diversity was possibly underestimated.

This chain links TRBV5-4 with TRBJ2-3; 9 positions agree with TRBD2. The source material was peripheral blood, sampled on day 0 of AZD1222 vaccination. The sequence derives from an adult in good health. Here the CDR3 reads CASSNRAGGPTDTQYF. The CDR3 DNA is TGTGCCAGCAGCAACCGAGCGGGGGGACCCACAGATACGCAGTATTTT. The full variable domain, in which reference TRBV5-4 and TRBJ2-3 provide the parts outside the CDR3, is ETGVTQSPTHLIKTRGQQVTLRCSSQSGHNTVSWYQQALGQGPQFIFQYYREEENGRGNFPPRFSGLQFPNYSSELNVNALELDDSALYLCASSNRAGGPTDTQYFGPGTRLTVL.